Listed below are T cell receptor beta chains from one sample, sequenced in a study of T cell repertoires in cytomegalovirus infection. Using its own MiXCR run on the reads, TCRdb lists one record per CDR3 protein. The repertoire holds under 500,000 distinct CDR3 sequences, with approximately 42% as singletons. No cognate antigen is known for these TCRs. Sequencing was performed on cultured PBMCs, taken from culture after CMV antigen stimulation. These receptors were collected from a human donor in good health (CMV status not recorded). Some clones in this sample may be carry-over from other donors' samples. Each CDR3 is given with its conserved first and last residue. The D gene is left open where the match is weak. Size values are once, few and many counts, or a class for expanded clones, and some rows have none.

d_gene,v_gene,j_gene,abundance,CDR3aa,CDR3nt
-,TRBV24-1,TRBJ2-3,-,CATSDRERSTDTQYF,TGTGCCACCAGTGATCGCGAGCGGTCCACAGATACGCAGTATTTT
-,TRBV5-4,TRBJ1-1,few,CASSLDGHRNTEAFF,TGTGCCAGCAGCTTGGACGGACACAGGAACACTGAAGCTTTCTTT
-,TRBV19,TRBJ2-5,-,CASSIGGSGETQYF,TGTGCCAGTAGTATAGGGGGCTCGGGAGAGACCCAGTACTTC
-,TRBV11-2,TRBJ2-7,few,CASSLPRGGIYEQYF,TGTGCCAGTAGCTTACCTCGGGGCGGGATATACGAGCAGTACTTC
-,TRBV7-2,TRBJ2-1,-,CASSLGGASSYNEQFF,TGTGCCAGCAGCTTAGGAGGGGCTAGCTCCTACAATGAGCAGTTCTTC
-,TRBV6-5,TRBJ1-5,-,CASSYSYTINQPQHF,TGTGCCAGCAGTTACTCGTACACGATCAATCAGCCCCAGCATTTT
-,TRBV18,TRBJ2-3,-,CASSGVVGISTDTQYF,TGTGCCAGCTCAGGCGTGGTGGGAATCTCGACAGATACGCAGTATTTT
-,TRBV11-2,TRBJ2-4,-,CASSFELAKNIQYF,TGTGCCAGCAGCTTCGAACTAGCCAAAAACATTCAGTACTTC
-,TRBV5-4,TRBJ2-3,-,CASSFLAPTDTQYF,TGTGCCAGCAGCTTCCTAGCTCCCACAGATACGCAGTATTTT
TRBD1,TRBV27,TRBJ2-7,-,CASSLSSGTGGYEQYF,TGTGCCAGCAGTTTAAGCTCCGGGACAGGGGGATACGAGCAGTACTTC
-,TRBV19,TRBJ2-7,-,CASSMSIPGPSDKQYF,TGTGCCAGTAGTATGTCTATCCCGGGTCCCTCCGATAAGCAGTACTTC
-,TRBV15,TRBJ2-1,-,CATSLGLISYNEQFF,TGTGCCACCAGCCTTGGACTTATCTCCTACAATGAGCAGTTCTTC
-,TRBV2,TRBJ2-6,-,CASSAEGEFSGANVLTF,TGTGCCAGCAGTGCGGAGGGGGAATTCTCTGGGGCCAACGTCCTGACTTTC
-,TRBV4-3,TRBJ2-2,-,CASSLFRETGELFF,TGCGCCAGCAGCCTATTTCGGGAGACCGGGGAGCTGTTTTTT
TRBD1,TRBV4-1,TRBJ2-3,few,CASSQIGTGGDTQYF,TGCGCCAGCAGCCAAATCGGGACAGGGGGTGATACGCAGTATTTT
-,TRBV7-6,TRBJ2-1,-,CASSLSRAGAYNEQFF,TGTGCCAGCAGCTTATCTCGGGCGGGGGCGTACAATGAGCAGTTCTTC
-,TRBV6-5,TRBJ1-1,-,CASSYPDGSGAFF,TGTGCCAGCAGTTACCCCGACGGCTCGGGGGCTTTCTTT
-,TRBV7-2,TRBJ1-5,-,CARSLGLNNQPQHF,TGTGCCAGAAGCTTGGGACTCAACAATCAGCCCCAGCATTTT
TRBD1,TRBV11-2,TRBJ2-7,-,CASSSIRRDRGSYEQYF,TGTGCCAGCAGCTCTATTAGAAGGGACAGGGGCTCCTACGAGCAGTACTTC
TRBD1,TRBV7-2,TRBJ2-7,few,CASSTGQGGPYEQYF,TGTGCCAGCAGCACCGGACAGGGGGGGCCCTACGAGCAGTACTTC
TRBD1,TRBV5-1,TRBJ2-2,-,CASGPGQRFTGELFF,TGCGCCAGCGGACCGGGACAGAGGTTCACCGGGGAGCTGTTTTTT
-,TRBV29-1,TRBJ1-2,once,CSVGFPPALSGYGYTF,TGCAGCGTTGGATTCCCCCCGGCTCTGTCGGGATATGGCTACACCTTC
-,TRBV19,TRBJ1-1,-,CASSIAVLGNTEAFF,TGTGCCAGTAGTATCGCGGTCCTGGGGAACACTGAAGCTTTCTTT
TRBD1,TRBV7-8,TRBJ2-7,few,CASSFYRGAEQYF,TGTGCCAGCAGCTTTTACAGGGGCGCCGAGCAGTACTTC
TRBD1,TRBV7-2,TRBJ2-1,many,CASSAGTGVHNEQFF,TGTGCCAGCAGCGCCGGGACAGGGGTACACAATGAGCAGTTCTTC
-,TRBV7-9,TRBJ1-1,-,CASSPVAGVSTEAFF,TGTGCCAGCAGCCCCGTCGCAGGGGTAAGCACTGAAGCTTTCTTT
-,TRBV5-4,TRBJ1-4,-,CASSSWGTTTNEKLFF,TGTGCCAGCAGCTCCTGGGGGACAACAACTAATGAAAAACTGTTTTTT
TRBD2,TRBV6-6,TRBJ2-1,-,CASSLAGGRDEQFF,TGTGCCAGCAGCCTAGCGGGGGGGCGGGATGAGCAGTTCTTC
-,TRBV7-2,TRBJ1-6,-,CASSGSLGNSPLHF,TGTGCCAGCAGCGGATCTCTCGGGAATTCACCCCTCCACTTT
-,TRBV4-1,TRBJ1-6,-,CASSQEASPGNSPLHF,TGCGCCAGCAGCCAAGAGGCCAGCCCAGGGAATTCACCCCTCCACTTT
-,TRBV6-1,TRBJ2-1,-,CASSEPPNLQFEQFF,TGTGCCAGCAGTGAACCCCCGAACCTACAATTTGAGCAGTTCTTC